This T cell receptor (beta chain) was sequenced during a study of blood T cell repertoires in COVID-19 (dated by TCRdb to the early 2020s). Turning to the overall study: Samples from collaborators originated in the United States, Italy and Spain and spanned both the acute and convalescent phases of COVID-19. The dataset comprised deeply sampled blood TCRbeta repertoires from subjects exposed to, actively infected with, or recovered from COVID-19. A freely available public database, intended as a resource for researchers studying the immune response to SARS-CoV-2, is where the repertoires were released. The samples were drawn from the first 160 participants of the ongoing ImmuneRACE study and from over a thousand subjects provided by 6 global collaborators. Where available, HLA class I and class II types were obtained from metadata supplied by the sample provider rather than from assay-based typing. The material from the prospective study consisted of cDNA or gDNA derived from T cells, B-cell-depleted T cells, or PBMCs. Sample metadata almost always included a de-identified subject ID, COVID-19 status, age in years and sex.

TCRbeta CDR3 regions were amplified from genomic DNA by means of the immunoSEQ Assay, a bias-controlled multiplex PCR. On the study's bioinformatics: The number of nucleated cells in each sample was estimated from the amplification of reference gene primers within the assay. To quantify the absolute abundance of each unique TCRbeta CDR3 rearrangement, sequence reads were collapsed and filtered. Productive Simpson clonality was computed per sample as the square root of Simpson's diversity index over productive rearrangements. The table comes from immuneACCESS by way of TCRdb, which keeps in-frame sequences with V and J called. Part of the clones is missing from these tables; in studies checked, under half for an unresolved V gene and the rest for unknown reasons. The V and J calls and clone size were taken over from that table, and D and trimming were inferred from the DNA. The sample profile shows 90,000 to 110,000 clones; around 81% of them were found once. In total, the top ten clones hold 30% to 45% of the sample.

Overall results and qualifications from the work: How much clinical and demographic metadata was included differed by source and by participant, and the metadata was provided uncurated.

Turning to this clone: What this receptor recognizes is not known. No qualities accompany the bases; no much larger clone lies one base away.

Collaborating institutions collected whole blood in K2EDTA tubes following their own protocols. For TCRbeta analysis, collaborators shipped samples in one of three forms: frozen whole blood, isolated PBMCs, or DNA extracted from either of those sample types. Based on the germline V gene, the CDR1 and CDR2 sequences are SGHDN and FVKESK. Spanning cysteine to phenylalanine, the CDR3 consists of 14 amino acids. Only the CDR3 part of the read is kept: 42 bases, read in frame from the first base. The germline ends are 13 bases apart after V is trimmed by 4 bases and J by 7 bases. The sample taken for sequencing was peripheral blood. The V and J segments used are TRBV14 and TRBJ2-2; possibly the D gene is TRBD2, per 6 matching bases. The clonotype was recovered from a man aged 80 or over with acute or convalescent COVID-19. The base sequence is TGTGCCAGCAGCCTCCACTGGAGGGACGGGGAGCTGTTTTTT. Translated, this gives CASSLHWRDGELFF.